These 2 T cell receptor beta chains originate from one sample sequenced in a study of identical twins. TCRdb reprocessed the 5' RACE reads with MiXCR, giving one entry per CDR3 protein. This table holds about 530,000 distinct CDR3 sequences, about 22% found once. The same sample was also used in a study of yellow fever vaccine responses in identical twins.

The sequencing sample was made of CD4+ T cells sorted from blood. The source of these receptors is a young woman in good health.

The chain joins TRBV3-1 to TRBJ1-2; the D gene is possibly TRBD1 (6 bases). V was cut by 3 bases and J by 2 bases, with 10 bases left in between. CDR1 LGHDT and CDR2 YNNKEL come from the germline V gene (reference sequence). This CDR3 has 14 residues. CDR3 sequence reads: CASSQSGVNYGYTF. CDR3 nucleotide sequence: TGTGCCAGCAGCCAGTCAGGGGTGAACTATGGCTACACCTTC.

The chain joins TRBV29-1 to TRBJ2-2; tentatively, D is TRBD1 (5 bases). Between the trimmed V and J ends, which lost 7 bases and 0 bases, there was a span of 12 bases. This CDR3 is built from 14 residues. Germline CDR1 SQVTM, CDR2 ANQGSEA. Written as DNA, the CDR3 is TGCAGCGCCACGGCGACAGCGAACACCGGGGAGCTGTTTTTT. Protein product: CSATATANTGELFF.